Below are 26 T cell receptor beta chains sequenced from a single sample in a study of blood T cells in healthy people across ages. A J-beta primer mix and a sample-barcoded 5' primer were used in a second PCR of roughly 6 to 11 cycles. Each CDR3 protein gets one entry after TCRdb re-called the 5' RACE reads with MiXCR. The profile covers 800,000 or so distinct CDR3 sequences, with around 25% appearing a single time and 3.7% taken by the ten largest. These same data were also listed under a study on T cells of mothers and their children.

Sequencing used blood. These receptors originate from a boy between 10 and 17 years old in good health.

This clonotype was seen only a few times. The chain joins TRBV6-6 to TRBJ1-1, with D possibly being TRBD1 (6 bases). The length of the CDR3 is 14 residues. The ends were cut back, 10 bases at V and 5 bases at J, with 20 bases in the middle. CDR1 is MNHNY and CDR2 is SVGAGI in the germline V gene (reference sequence). The CDR3 loop reads CATNKQGRVTEAFF. As DNA, the CDR3 is TGTGCCACCAATAAACAGGGTCGGGTTACTGAAGCTTTCTTT.

With respect to this clonotype: Since the CDR3 does not end with the conserved phenylalanine or tryptophan, this likely comes from a read error. This chain connects TRBV11-2 to TRBJ2-1, with D unresolved. The CDR3 sequence is 15 residues long. Germline CDR1 SGHAT, CDR2 FQNNGV. Deletions cut 5 bases from V and 0 bases from J, with 11 bases between. This CDR3 is CASSEIRSSYNEQFL. For the CDR3, the DNA is TGTGCCAGCAGCGAGATCCGGAGCTCCTACAATGAGCAGTTCCTC.

This chain uses TRBV7-9 with TRBJ2-7; TRBD1 is a possible D gene (6 bases). V was pared by 4 bases and J by 1 base, with 23 bases between. Germline V CDR1 and CDR2: SEHNR, FQNEAQ (reference sequence). The CDR3 is 18 amino acids. Here the CDR3 DNA reads TGTGCCAGCAGCTCCTCTTCCGGGACACCTAGAAATTCCTACGAGCAGTACTTC. The encoded protein is CASSSSSGTPRNSYEQYF. The full variable domain, rest sourced from reference TRBV7-9 and TRBJ2-7, is DTGVSQNPRHKITKRGQNVTFRCDPISEHNRLYWYRQTLGQGPEFLTYFQNEAQLEKSRLLSDRFSAERPKGSFSTLEIQRTEQGDSAMYLCASSSSSGTPRNSYEQYFGPGTRLTVT.

This clonotype was picked up a small number of times. The chain couples TRBV10-3 to TRBJ1-4; tentative D call: TRBD1 (5 bases). The germline V gene encodes CDR1 ENHRY and CDR2 SYGVKD. V dropped 8 bases and J dropped 5 bases, with 15 bases sitting between them. CDR3 size: 14 residues. The CDR3 here is CAIRSGTVNEKLFF. As DNA, the CDR3 is TGTGCCATCCGTTCGGGGACGGTAAATGAAAAACTGTTTTTT.

The chain uses TRBV20-1 and TRBJ2-5; 8 nucleotides line up with TRBD2. Germline loops: CDR1 DFQATT, CDR2 SNEGSKA (reference sequence). This CDR3 is built from 14 residues. Germline trimming cut 0 bases from V and 5 bases from J; bases unmatched to any gene: 5. CDR3 amino acids: CSARERGARETQYF. The CDR3 DNA reads TGCAGTGCTAGAGAGCGGGGGGCCCGGGAGACCCAGTACTTC.

The genes are TRBV6-4 and TRBJ2-1, with 10 bases lining up with TRBD2. V dropped 0 bases and J dropped 6; count of bases not matched to a gene: 2. Germline V gene data show CDR1 as MRHNA and CDR2 as SNTAGT. The CDR3 extends over 15 amino acids. The CDR3 DNA reads as TGTGCCAGCAGTGACTCTAGCGGGGGGATCAATGAGCAGTTCTTC. Translation: CASSDSSGGINEQFF.

There are many counts of this clonotype. The CDR3 DNA is TGCGCCAGCAGCCAAGAAGGAGCGGGAGGCTACAATGAGCAGTTCTTC. Its translation is CASSQEGAGGYNEQFF. The chain uses TRBV4-3 and TRBJ2-1; 9 positions agree with TRBD2. The CDR3 is 16 amino acids. Germline CDR1 LGHNA, CDR2 YSLEER. V shed 0 bases, J shed 3 bases, and the junction held 3 bases outside the gene matches.

This clonotype was seen many times. The V call is TRBV20-1, the J call TRBJ2-7; 11 bases align to TRBD2. V was pared by 0 bases and J by 4 bases, with 8 bases of the junction left unmatched. The V gene's germline CDR1 is DFQATT and CDR2 SNEGSKA (reference sequence). The CDR3 has 16 residues. As DNA, the CDR3 is TGCAGTGCTAGAGATCTAGTTGGACTAGCGGGTTACGAGCAGTACTTC. Residues: CSARDLVGLAGYEQYF.

This clonotype was seen repeatedly, ten times or more. The chain joins TRBV12-3 or TRBV12-4 to TRBJ2-7; the match to TRBD1 covers 8 bases. CDR3 length equals 14 residues. V dropped 2 bases and J dropped 3; count of bases not matched to a gene: 3. Here the CDR3 DNA reads TGTGCCAGCAGTTTACAGGGGGCGGGCTACGAGCAGTACTTC. The encoded protein is CASSLQGAGYEQYF.

The V gene is TRBV5-4, the J gene TRBJ2-7, with 9 bases matching TRBD1. Trimming took 1 base from V and 6 from J; bases not matched to a gene: 14. CDR1 SGHNT and CDR2 YYREEE come from the germline V gene (reference sequence). The CDR3 length is 17 residues. CDR3 sequence: CASSLLSGGQGTVEQYF. The CDR3 DNA sequence: TGTGCCAGCAGCTTGTTGAGTGGGGGACAGGGAACGGTCGAGCAGTACTTC.

The chain is built from TRBV14 and TRBJ2-1; no clear D. This CDR3 comprises 15 residues. Per germline, CDR1 SGHDN and CDR2 FVKESK. V dropped 4 bases and J dropped 6 bases, with 16 bases sitting between them. CDR3 bases: TGTGCCAGCAGCCTAATCCCCCAAATTGTCAATGAGCAGTTCTTC. This codes for CASSLIPQIVNEQFF. The complete variable domain, with remaining parts taken from reference TRBV14 and TRBJ2-1, reads EAGVTQFPSHSVIEKGQTVTLRCDPISGHDNLYWYRRVMGKEIKFLLHFVKESKQDESGMPNNRFLAERTGGTYSTLKVQPAELEDSGVYFCASSLIPQIVNEQFFGPGTRLTVL.

This clonotype was detected a few times. The chain carries TRBV29-1 and TRBJ1-5; 9 bases are a match to TRBD1. V gave up 6 bases and J gave up 2 bases; unmatched junction bases: 8. Germline V gene data show CDR1 as SQVTM and CDR2 as ANQGSEA. The CDR3 contains 15 residues. The CDR3 reads CSVIAGQGGNQPQHF. The CDR3 DNA is TGCAGCGTCATTGCGGGACAGGGAGGCAATCAGCCCCAGCATTTT.

The chain combines TRBV7-8 with TRBJ1-4; D not resolved. CDR1 is SGHVS and CDR2 is FQNEAQ in the germline V gene. The CDR3 is 16 residues long. The germline V and J ends were trimmed by 5 bases and 4 bases, with 17 bases remaining between them. CDR3 residues: CASSAQWATYNEKLFF. CDR3 DNA sequence: TGTGCCAGCAGCGCTCAATGGGCCACGTATAATGAAAAACTGTTTTTT. Using reference TRBV7-8 and TRBJ1-4 for the parts outside the CDR3, the full variable domain is GAGVSQSPRYKVAKRGQDVALRCDPISGHVSLFWYQQALGQGPEFLTYFQNEAQLDKSGLPSDRFFAERPEGSVSTLKIQRTQQEDSAVYLCASSAQWATYNEKLFFGSGTQLSVL.

The DNA for the CDR3 is TGTGCCAGCAGTTTTGTAAGAGTATCCGTCGGGACCAACCTAGGCGGCAATGAGCAGTTCTTC. This gives the protein CASSFVRVSVGTNLGGNEQFF. This chain links TRBV28 with TRBJ2-7, with D perhaps TRBD1 or TRBD2 (5 bases each). The DNA end lines up better with TRBJ2-1; the J call may be wrong. CDR1 MDHEN and CDR2 SYDVKM come from the germline V gene. The CDR3 has 21 residues.

The chain couples TRBV29-1 to TRBJ2-1, with D unclear. Trimming shortened V by 1 base and J by 7 bases, and 8 bases separated the two germline ends. The CDR3 contains 12 residues. CDR1 is SQVTM and CDR2 is ANQGSEA in the germline V gene. CDR3 in amino acids: CSVEGAGNEQFF. DNA of the CDR3: TGCAGCGTTGAAGGTGCAGGAAATGAGCAGTTCTTC.

There are a few counts of this clonotype. The J gene is TRBJ2-2, the V gene TRBV5-1, with D perhaps matching TRBD1 or TRBD2 (5 bases each). CDR3 length: 15 amino acids. CDR1 and CDR2 from the germline V gene are SGHRS and YFSETQ. V dropped 4 bases and J dropped 1 base, with 11 bases sitting between them. The CDR3 DNA reads TGCGCCAGCAGCCCCGGGGCGGGGAACACCGGGGAGCTGTTTTTT. It specifies CASSPGAGNTGELFF.

This clonotype was picked up a small number of times. CDR3 sequence (DNA): TGTGCCAGCAAGGAGAGTAGCTATCGGGAGCAGTACTTC. This translates into CASKESSYREQYF. V and J are TRBV28 and TRBJ2-5, with D maybe TRBD2 (6 bases). This CDR3 region has 13 residues. Germline lookup yields CDR1 MDHEN and CDR2 SYDVKM. Trimming cost V 7 bases and J 11 bases, with 20 bases left between them.

Regarding this clonotype: Mismatch with germline at one junction end may stem from a read error. This chain connects TRBV24-1 to TRBJ2-5; tentative D call: TRBD1 (6 bases). The CDR3 consists of 15 residues. Germline loops: CDR1 KGHDR, CDR2 SFDVKD. CDR3: CATSDPSVRDNEQLF. Written as DNA, the CDR3 is TGTGCCACCAGTGACCCCTCGGTTCGGGACAATGAGCAGCTCTTC.

This clonotype was detected a few times. J is TRBJ2-1 and V is TRBV6-6, with D perhaps TRBD2 (5 bases). The CDR3 totals 16 residues. Germline V gene data show CDR1 as MNHNY and CDR2 as SVGAGI (reference sequence). V gave up 5 bases and J gave up 0 bases, with 14 bases separating them. CDR3 sequence: CASSLGGANSYNEQFF. CDR3 sequence (DNA): TGTGCCAGCAGTCTAGGAGGAGCTAACTCCTACAATGAGCAGTTCTTC.

The CDR3 coding sequence is TGTGCCAGCAGCGTAGTACCCGAGGGGGTAGGTACTGAAGCTTTCTTT. Amino acid sequence: CASSVVPEGVGTEAFF. V and J are TRBV9 and TRBJ1-1, with a possible D match to TRBD1 (6 bases). Germline values: CDR1 SGDLS, CDR2 YYNGEE. CDR3 length: 16 residues. With 0 bases removed from V and 5 bases from J, the gap between germline ends came to 17 bases. The variable domain in full, completed from reference TRBV9 and TRBJ1-1, reads DSGVTQTPKHLITATGQRVTLRCSPRSGDLSVYWYQQSLDQGLQFLIQYYNGEERAKGNILERFSAQQFPDLHSELNLSSLELGDSALYFCASSVVPEGVGTEAFFGQGTRLTVV.

This clonotype turned up a few times. This chain connects TRBV2 to TRBJ2-3; 10 bases are shared with TRBD2. This CDR3 spans 16 amino acids. With 2 bases clipped from V and 3 bases from J, the junction kept 5 bases outside the gene matches. CDR1 SNHLY and CDR2 FYNNEI come from the germline V gene. The DNA for the CDR3 is TGTGCCAGCAGTGAACTAGCGGGAGTGGAAACAGATACGCAGTATTTT. Translated, it gives CASSELAGVETDTQYF.

The rearrangement uses TRBV9 and TRBJ2-3; D is tentatively TRBD1 or TRBD2 (5 bases each). Trimming took 6 bases from V and 1 from J, leaving 9 bases between them. The CDR3 consists of 13 residues. The V gene's germline CDR1 is SGDLS and CDR2 YYNGEE. The CDR3 nucleotides are TGTGCCAGCAATTTGGGGGGCACAGATACGCAGTATTTT. Its protein is CASNLGGTDTQYF.

V is TRBV4-3 and J is TRBJ2-1; unclear D gene. The CDR3 sequence is 16 residues long. Germline V CDR1 and CDR2: LGHNA, YSLEER. V was cut by 3 bases and J by 7 bases, with 19 bases left in between. The CDR3, as DNA: TGCGCCAGCAGCCACCGCATGGCGCGAGTAGGTAATGAGCAGTTCTTC. It is translated as CASSHRMARVGNEQFF.

In this sample, this clonotype turned up many times. The J gene is TRBJ2-7, the V gene TRBV6-5, with 9 bases fitting TRBD2. The V and J ends lost 4 bases and 2 bases, in that order; junction bases with no gene match: 3. CDR1 is MNHEY, CDR2 SVGAGI, per germline. The CDR3 is made up of 14 amino acids. This CDR3 reads CASSWTSATYEQYF. The CDR3 DNA reads as TGTGCCAGCAGTTGGACTAGCGCTACCTACGAGCAGTACTTC.

About this clonotype itself: The CDR3 ends on some other residue instead of the conserved phenylalanine or tryptophan, so this is likely a read error. The rearrangement links TRBV9 to TRBJ2-6; D ambiguous. The CDR3 runs to 16 residues. Germline assignment: CDR1 SGDLS and CDR2 YYNGEE. V dropped 0 bases and J dropped 0 bases, with 7 bases sitting between them. CDR3 DNA: TGTGCCAGCAGCGTAGACCCTTACTCTGGGGCCAACGTCCTGACTTCC. Translating gives CASSVDPYSGANVLTS.

Regarding this clonotype: Germline and junction disagree at one end, which may indicate a read error. The chain links TRBV28 to TRBJ2-7, with D maybe TRBD2 (6 bases). The CDR3 consists of 15 residues. Germline V CDR1 and CDR2: MDHEN, SYDVKM. The CDR3 spells CASQPAGIESYGQYF. The CDR3 coding sequence is TGTGCCAGCCAACCCGCGGGGATCGAATCCTACGGGCAGTACTTC.